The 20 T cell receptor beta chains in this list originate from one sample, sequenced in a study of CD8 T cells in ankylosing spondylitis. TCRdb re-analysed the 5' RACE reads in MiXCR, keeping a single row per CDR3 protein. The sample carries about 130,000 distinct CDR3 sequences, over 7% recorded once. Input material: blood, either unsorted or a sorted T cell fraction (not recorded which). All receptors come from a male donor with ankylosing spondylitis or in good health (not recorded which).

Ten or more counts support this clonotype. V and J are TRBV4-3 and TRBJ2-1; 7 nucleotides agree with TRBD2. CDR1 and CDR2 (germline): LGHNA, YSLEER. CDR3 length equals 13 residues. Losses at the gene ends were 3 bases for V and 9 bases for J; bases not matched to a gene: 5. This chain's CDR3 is CASSQETGGEQFF. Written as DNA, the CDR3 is TGCGCCAGCAGCCAGGAAACGGGAGGTGAGCAGTTCTTC.

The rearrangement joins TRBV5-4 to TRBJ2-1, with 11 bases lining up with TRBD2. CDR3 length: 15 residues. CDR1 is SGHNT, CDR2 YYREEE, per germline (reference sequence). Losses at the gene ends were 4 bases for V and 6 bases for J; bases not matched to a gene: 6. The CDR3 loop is CASSATGTSGNEQFF. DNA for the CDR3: TGTGCCAGCAGCGCGACCGGGACTAGCGGCAATGAGCAGTTCTTC.

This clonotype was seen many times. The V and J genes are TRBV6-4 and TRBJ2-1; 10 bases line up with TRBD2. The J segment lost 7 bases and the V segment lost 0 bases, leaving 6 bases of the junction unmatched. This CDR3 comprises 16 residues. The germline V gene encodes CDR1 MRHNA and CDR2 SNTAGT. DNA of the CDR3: TGTGCCAGCAGTGACTCCGCTAGCGGGAGTAGTAATGAGCAGTTCTTC. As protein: CASSDSASGSSNEQFF.

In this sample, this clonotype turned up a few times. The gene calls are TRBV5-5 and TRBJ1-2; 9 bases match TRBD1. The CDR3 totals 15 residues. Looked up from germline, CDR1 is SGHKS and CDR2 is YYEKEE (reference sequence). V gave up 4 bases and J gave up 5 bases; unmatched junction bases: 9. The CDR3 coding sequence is TGTGCCAGCAGCGTAGCACAGGGGGCTTGGTATGGCTACACCTTC. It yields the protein CASSVAQGAWYGYTF.

The CDR3 DNA follows: TGTGCCAGCAGCCCAAGAGGAGGGGATAATTCACCCCTCCACTTT. Its translation is CASSPRGGDNSPLHF. The chain employs TRBV13 and TRBJ1-6; the D gene is possibly TRBD1 (5 bases). The CDR3 extends over 15 amino acids. From germline, CDR1 is PRHDT and CDR2 FYEKMQ (reference sequence). V lost 5 bases and J lost 5, with 13 bases in between.

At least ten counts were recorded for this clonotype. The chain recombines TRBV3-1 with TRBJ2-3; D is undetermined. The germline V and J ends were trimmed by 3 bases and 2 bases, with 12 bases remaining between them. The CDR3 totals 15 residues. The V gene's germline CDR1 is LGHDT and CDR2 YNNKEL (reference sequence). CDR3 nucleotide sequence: TGTGCCAGCAGCCATCCATACGGCATCACAGATACGCAGTATTTT. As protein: CASSHPYGITDTQYF.

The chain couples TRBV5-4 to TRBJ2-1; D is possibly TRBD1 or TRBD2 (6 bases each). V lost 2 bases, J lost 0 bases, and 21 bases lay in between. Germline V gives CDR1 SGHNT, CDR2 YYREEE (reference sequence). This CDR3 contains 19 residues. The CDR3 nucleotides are TGTGCCAGCAGCTTTGGTGGGGGGCTGGGGGTCGGCTCCTACAATGAGCAGTTCTTC. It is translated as CASSFGGGLGVGSYNEQFF.

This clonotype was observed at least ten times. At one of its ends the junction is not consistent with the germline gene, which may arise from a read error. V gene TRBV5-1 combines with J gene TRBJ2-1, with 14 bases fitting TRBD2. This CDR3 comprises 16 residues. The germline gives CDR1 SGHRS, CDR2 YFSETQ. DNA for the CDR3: TGCGCCAGCAGATTGGAGGGGACTAGCGGGAGAGGTGAGCAGTTCTTC. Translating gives CASRLEGTSGRGEQFF. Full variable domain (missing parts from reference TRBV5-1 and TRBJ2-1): KAGVTQTPRYLIKTRGQQVTLSCSPISGHRSVSWYQQTPGQGLQFLFEYFSETQRNKGNFPGRFSGRQFSNSRSEMNVSTLELGDSALYLCASRLEGTSGRGEQFFGPGTRLTVL.

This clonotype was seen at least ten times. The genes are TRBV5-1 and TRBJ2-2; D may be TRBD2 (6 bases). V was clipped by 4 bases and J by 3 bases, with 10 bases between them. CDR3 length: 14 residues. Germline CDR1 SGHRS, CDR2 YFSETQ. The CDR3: CASSPTGDTGELFF. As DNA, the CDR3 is TGCGCCAGCAGCCCTACGGGGGACACCGGGGAGCTGTTTTTT.

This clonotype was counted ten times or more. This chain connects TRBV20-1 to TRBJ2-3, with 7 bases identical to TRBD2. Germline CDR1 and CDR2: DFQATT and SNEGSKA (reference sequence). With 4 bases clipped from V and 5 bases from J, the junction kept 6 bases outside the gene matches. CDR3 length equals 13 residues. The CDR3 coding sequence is TGCAGTGCTAAAGCGGGGTCTAAAGATACGCAGTATTTT. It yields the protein CSAKAGSKDTQYF.

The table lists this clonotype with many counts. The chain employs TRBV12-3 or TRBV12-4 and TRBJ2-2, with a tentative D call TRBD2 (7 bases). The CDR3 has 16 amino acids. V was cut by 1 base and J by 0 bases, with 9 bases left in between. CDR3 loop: CASSLGGGANTGELFF. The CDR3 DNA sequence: TGTGCCAGCAGTTTAGGGGGGGGCGCGAACACCGGGGAGCTGTTTTTT.

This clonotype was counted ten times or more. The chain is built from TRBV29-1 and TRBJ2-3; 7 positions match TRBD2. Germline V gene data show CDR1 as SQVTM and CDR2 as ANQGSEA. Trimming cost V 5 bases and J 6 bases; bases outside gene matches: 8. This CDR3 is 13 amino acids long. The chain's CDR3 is CSVRSSGGDTQYF. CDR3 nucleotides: TGCAGCGTTCGGTCTAGCGGAGGGGATACGCAGTATTTT.

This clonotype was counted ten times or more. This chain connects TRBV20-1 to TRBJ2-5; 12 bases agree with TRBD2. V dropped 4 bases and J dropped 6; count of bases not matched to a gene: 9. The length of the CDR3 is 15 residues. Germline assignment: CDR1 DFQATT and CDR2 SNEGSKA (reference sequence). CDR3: CSATELAGGRQTQYF. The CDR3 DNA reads TGCAGTGCTACGGAACTAGCGGGAGGTCGTCAGACCCAGTACTTC.

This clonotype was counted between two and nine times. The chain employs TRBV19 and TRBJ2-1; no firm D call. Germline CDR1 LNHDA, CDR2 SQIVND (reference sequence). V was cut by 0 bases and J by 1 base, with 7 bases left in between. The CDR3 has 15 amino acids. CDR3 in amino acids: CASSIDFGSYNEQFF. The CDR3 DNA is TGTGCCAGTAGTATAGATTTCGGTTCCTACAATGAGCAGTTCTTC.

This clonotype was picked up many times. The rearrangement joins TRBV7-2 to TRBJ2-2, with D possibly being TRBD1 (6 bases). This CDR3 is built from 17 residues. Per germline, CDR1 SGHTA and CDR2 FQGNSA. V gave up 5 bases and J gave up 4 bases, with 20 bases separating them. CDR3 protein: CASSLQGSSRVTGELFF. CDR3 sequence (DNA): TGTGCCAGCAGCCTACAGGGTTCAAGTAGAGTCACCGGGGAGCTGTTTTTT.

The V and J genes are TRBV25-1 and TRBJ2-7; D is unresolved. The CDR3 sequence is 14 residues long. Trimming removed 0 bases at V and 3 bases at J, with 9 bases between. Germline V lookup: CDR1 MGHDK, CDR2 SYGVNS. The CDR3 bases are TGTGCCAGCAGTGAATATCTGGGGAACTACGAGCAGTACTTC. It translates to CASSEYLGNYEQYF.

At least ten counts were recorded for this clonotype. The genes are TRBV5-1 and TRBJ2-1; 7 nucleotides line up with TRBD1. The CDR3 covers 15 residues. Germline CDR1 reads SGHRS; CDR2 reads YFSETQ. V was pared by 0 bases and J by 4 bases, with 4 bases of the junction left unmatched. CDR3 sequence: CASSLEAGGYNEQFF. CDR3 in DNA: TGCGCCAGCAGCTTGGAGGCAGGGGGTTACAATGAGCAGTTCTTC.

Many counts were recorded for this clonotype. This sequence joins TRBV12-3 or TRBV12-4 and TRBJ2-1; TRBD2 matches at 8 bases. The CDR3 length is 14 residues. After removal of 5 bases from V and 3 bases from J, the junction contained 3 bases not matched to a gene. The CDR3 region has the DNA TGTGCCAGCAGTGCCACTAGCGGCTACAATGAGCAGTTCTTC. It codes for CASSATSGYNEQFF.

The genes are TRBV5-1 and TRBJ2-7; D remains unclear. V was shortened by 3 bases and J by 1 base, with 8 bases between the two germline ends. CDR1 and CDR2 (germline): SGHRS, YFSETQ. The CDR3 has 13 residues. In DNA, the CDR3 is TGCGCCAGCAGCTCGACGGATTCCTACGAGCAGTACTTC. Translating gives CASSSTDSYEQYF.

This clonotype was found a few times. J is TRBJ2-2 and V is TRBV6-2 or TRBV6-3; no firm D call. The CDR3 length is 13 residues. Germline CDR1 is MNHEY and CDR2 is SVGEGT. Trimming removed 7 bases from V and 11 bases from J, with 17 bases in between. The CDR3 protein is CASTLGSPPELFF. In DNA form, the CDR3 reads TGTGCCAGCACCCTTGGGTCCCCGCCAGAGCTGTTTTTT.